The sample holds a few counts of the clone carrying this TCR beta chain. Ranging in age from about 6 to 100, the donors were healthy Caucasian individuals from Russia. Researchers isolated at least 7 million PBMCs per sample. The sample belongs to a study of blood T cells in healthy people across ages. The CDR3 has 13 residues. Trimming stripped 6 bases from V and 7 bases from J, with 15 bases between. Germline CDR1 and CDR2: SEHNR and FQNEAQ (reference sequence). Primed by a sample-barcoded 5' primer and a J-beta primer mix, a second PCR proceeded for 7 to 11 cycles. TCRdb analysed the 5' RACE reads with MiXCR anew, one entry per CDR3 protein. The sample holds about 1 million distinct CDR3 sequences; approximately 25% are singletons and the top ten take around 0.75%. The data also belong to a second study, concerning T cells of mothers and their children.

This TCR was recovered from a girl aged 2 to 9 in good health. The specimen was blood. The V call is TRBV7-9, the J call TRBJ1-1; no clear D. The CDR3 region is CASSPPDTVEAFF. The CDR3 DNA is TGTGCCAGCAGTCCCCCGGATACGGTTGAAGCTTTCTTT.